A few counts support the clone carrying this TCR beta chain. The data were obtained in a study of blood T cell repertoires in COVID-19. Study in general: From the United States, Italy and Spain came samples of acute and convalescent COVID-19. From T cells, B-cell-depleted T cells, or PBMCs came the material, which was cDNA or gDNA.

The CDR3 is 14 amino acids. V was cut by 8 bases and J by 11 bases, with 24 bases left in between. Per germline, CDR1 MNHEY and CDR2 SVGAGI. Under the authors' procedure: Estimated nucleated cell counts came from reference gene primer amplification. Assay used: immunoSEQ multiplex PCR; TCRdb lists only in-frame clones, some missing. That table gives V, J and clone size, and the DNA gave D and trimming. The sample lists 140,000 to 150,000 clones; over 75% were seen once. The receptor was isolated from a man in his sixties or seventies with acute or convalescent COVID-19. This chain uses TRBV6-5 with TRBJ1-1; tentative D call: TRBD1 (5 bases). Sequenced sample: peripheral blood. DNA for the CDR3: TGTGCCAGCCTTATAGGAGGGATGGGGGATGGGGCTTTCTTT. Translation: CASLIGGMGDGAFF.